Included here is one T cell receptor beta chain sequence, with context. Its antigen remains undetermined. Qualities for individual bases were not recorded, and no much larger clone is one base off. Libraries were built with the immunoSEQ multiplex PCR assay. TCRdb retrieved this table from immuneACCESS and kept in-frame rearrangements only. Not all clones are present; in checked studies, unresolved V genes account for under half, and no reason is known for the remainder. A total of 75,000 to 95,000 clones appear in this sample, about 90% of them only once. The ten most abundant clones make up approximately 0.27% of the sample. This specimen comes from a study of technical replicates of blood from several donors (dated by TCRdb to the late 2010s). The germline V gene provides CDR1 LGHNA and CDR2 YNFKEQ. V drops 1 base and J drops 6 bases, leaving 21 bases in between. The CDR3 holds 18 amino acids from the cysteine to the phenylalanine. The only DNA kept is the CDR3, 54 bases in frame from the first base.

This clonotype was sampled from a human donor in good health. In this chain, TRBV4-2 is recombined with TRBJ2-2; a tentative D match to TRBD2 spans 6 bases. The sample taken for sequencing was T cells isolated from PBMCs. The sequenced DNA: TGTGCCAGCAGCCAAGTTTTAAGAACTAGCCGAAGGCCCGGGGAGCTGTTTTTT. It codes for CASSQVLRTSRRPGELFF.